The clone carrying this TCR beta chain was seen only a few times. Its antigen remains unknown. This sample is drawn from a study of blood T cells in healthy people across ages. Whole-study results and caveats: Significant beta diversity loss was already apparent by age approximately 38, declining roughly linearly. Researchers deemed the diversity estimates from one million T cells underestimates.

A second PCR of roughly 7 to 11 cycles used a sample-barcoded 5' primer and a J-beta primer mix. TCRdb passed the 5' RACE reads through MiXCR, listing each CDR3 protein once. The sample holds about 1.7 million distinct CDR3 sequences; roughly 30% are singletons and the top ten take 7.7%. This receptor was obtained from a young woman in good health. Sequenced: blood.

The CDR3, as DNA: TGTGCCACCAGCAGAGTGATTACTCGAGACACTGAAGCTTTCTTT. Its protein is CATSRVITRDTEAFF. The rearrangement links TRBV15 to TRBJ1-1; D is ambiguous. V was trimmed by 1 base and J by 3 bases, leaving 12 bases between them. The CDR3 extends over 15 amino acids. CDR1 is LNHNV and CDR2 is YYDKDF in the germline V gene (reference sequence).